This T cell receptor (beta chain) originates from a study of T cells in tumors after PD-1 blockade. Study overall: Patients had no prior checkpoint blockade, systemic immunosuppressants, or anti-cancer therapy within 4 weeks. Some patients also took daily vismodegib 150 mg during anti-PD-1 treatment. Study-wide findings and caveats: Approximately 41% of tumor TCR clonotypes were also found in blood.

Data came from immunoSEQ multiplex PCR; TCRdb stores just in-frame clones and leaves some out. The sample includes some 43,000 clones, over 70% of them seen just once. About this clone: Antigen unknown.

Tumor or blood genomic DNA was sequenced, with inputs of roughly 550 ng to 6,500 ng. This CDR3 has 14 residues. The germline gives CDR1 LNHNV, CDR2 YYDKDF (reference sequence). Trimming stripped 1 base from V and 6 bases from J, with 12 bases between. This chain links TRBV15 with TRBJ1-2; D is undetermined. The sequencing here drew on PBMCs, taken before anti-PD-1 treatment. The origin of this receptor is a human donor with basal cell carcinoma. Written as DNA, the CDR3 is TGTGCCACCAGCAGAGTTGGGGAAACCCATGGCTACACCTTC. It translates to CATSRVGETHGYTF.